Listed below are T cell receptor beta chains from one sample, sequenced in a study of blood T cell repertoires in COVID-19. Libraries were prepared by immunoSEQ multiplex PCR; TCRdb keeps only in-frame clonotypes and omits some of them. The sample contains around 130,000 clones, about 80% of which appear only once. The sample was peripheral blood. The receptors shown here come from a woman aged 55 to 70 with acute or convalescent COVID-19. Both conserved end residues are part of each CDR3. A D gene is named only where the DNA matches it firmly. Clone size is stated in some rows and not others, as once, few, many or a class when expanded.

v_call	d_call	j_call	cdr3_length	clone_size	cdr3_aa	cdr3_nt
TRBV19	TRBD1	TRBJ1-2	14	-	CASSIDRGDYGYTF	TGTGCCAGTAGTATCGACAGGGGGGACTATGGCTACACCTTC
TRBV18	-	TRBJ1-2	14	-	CASSPSDINYGYTF	TGTGCCAGCTCACCCAGTGACATCAACTATGGCTACACCTTC
TRBV5-5	-	TRBJ1-1	16	-	CASSLKFPADRGKAFF	TGTGCCAGCAGCTTGAAGTTCCCAGCCGATAGGGGAAAAGCTTTCTTT
TRBV18	-	TRBJ2-7	13	-	CASSPGEAYEQYF	TGTGCCAGCTCACCTGGGGAGGCCTACGAGCAGTACTTC
TRBV7-2	TRBD2	TRBJ2-5	17	-	CASSLISSGAYQETQYF	TGTGCCAGCAGCTTAATCTCTAGCGGGGCGTACCAAGAGACCCAGTACTTC
TRBV18	TRBD1	TRBJ1-5	16	-	CASSLTGFGSNQPQHF	TGTGCCAGCTCCCTGACAGGGTTCGGAAGCAATCAGCCCCAGCATTTT
TRBV2	-	TRBJ2-1	16	-	CASSEAGRVTYNEQFF	TGTGCCAGCAGTGAGGCGGGAAGAGTAACCTACAATGAGCAGTTCTTC
TRBV9	TRBD2	TRBJ2-2	17	-	CASSGLAGGPSTGELFF	TGTGCCAGCAGCGGACTAGCGGGGGGGCCGAGCACCGGGGAGCTGTTTTTT
TRBV30	-	TRBJ1-2	13	-	CAWTWGRGNGYTF	TGTGCCTGGACCTGGGGCAGGGGCAATGGCTACACCTTC
TRBV6-5	-	TRBJ1-5	15	-	CASRLYSYSNQPQHF	TGTGCCAGCAGACTTTACAGTTATAGCAATCAGCCCCAGCATTTT
TRBV11-2	TRBD1	TRBJ1-2	14	few	CASGEQGKGYGYTF	TGTGCCAGCGGTGAACAGGGGAAGGGCTATGGCTACACCTTC
TRBV3-1/TRBV3-2	-	TRBJ2-7	12	once	CASSLTSYEQYF	TGTGCCAGCAGCTTAACATCCTACGAGCAGTACTTC
TRBV19	-	TRBJ1-2	18	-	CASSIGPSRSGTNYGYTF	TGTGCCAGTAGTATAGGACCATCCCGGAGCGGTACTAACTATGGCTACACCTTC
TRBV5-1	-	TRBJ2-7	15	-	CASSLKQQSSYEQYF	TGCGCCAGCAGCTTGAAACAGCAGAGCTCCTACGAGCAGTACTTC
TRBV7-6	TRBD1	TRBJ2-1	16	-	CASSSGQGARYNEQFF	TGTGCCAGCAGTTCTGGACAGGGGGCACGCTACAATGAGCAGTTCTTC
TRBV30	-	TRBJ1-1	12	-	CAWSGYSTEAFF	TGTGCCTGGAGCGGGTATAGCACTGAAGCTTTCTTT
TRBV6-1	-	TRBJ2-4	13	-	CASSEAPRGIQYF	TGTGCCAGCAGTGAAGCCCCACGGGGAATTCAGTACTTC
TRBV4-1	-	TRBJ1-1	15	once	CASSQQGSLNTEAFF	TGCGCCAGCAGCCAACAGGGGTCCCTGAACACTGAAGCTTTCTTT
TRBV5-1	-	TRBJ1-1	14	-	CASSSQVMNTEAFF	TGCGCCAGCAGCAGTCAGGTCATGAACACTGAAGCTTTCTTT
TRBV6-2/TRBV6-3	TRBD1	TRBJ1-5	17	few	CASSPETATGEDQPQHF	TGTGCCAGCAGCCCAGAAACCGCGACAGGGGAGGATCAGCCCCAGCATTTT
TRBV9	-	TRBJ1-1	13	-	CASSVGIGTEAFF	TGTGCCAGCAGCGTAGGGATCGGGACTGAAGCTTTCTTT
TRBV24-1	-	TRBJ1-2	15	-	CATSDSPRGSYGYTF	TGTGCCACCAGTGACTCACCCAGGGGAAGTTATGGCTACACCTTC
TRBV29-1	-	TRBJ1-2	14	-	CSVQGMERNYGYTF	TGCAGCGTTCAGGGAATGGAGAGAAACTATGGCTACACCTTC
TRBV6-5	-	TRBJ1-4	13	-	CASRTTTNEKLFF	TGTGCCAGCAGAACTACAACTAATGAAAAACTGTTTTTT
TRBV3-1/TRBV3-2	-	TRBJ1-1	12	-	CASSLRQEEAFF	TGTGCCAGCAGCCTGCGACAGGAAGAAGCTTTCTTT
TRBV12-3/TRBV12-4	-	TRBJ1-1	13	-	CASKRGGNTEAFF	TGTGCCAGCAAAAGGGGTGGGAACACTGAAGCTTTCTTT
TRBV10-3	TRBD1	TRBJ1-1	13	-	CAISDQGATEAFF	TGTGCCATCAGTGATCAGGGGGCCACTGAAGCTTTCTTT
TRBV6-6	TRBD1	TRBJ2-2	15	-	CASTPSDRGRGELFF	TGTGCCAGCACCCCTTCGGACAGGGGGCGGGGGGAGCTGTTTTTT
TRBV30	-	TRBJ1-3	15	-	CAWSPPYRSGNTIYF	TGTGCCTGGAGTCCACCGTACCGGAGCGGAAACACCATATATTTT
TRBV7-9	TRBD1	TRBJ2-1	15	-	CASSFGGTGGNEQFF	TGTGCCAGCAGCTTCGGCGGGACAGGGGGAAATGAGCAGTTCTTC
TRBV11-2	-	TRBJ2-7	15	once	CASSFSLRTEYEQYF	TGTGCCAGCAGCTTCTCTTTAAGGACAGAATACGAGCAGTACTTC
TRBV4-1	-	TRBJ1-2	16	few	CASSLDWDTPNYGYTF	TGCGCCAGCAGCCTAGATTGGGACACGCCTAACTATGGCTACACCTTC
TRBV2	-	TRBJ2-1	14	-	CASSEGRVYNEQFF	TGTGCCAGCAGTGAAGGGAGGGTGTACAATGAGCAGTTCTTC
TRBV27	TRBD2	TRBJ2-3	17	-	CASSPSSSGGITDTQYF	TGTGCCAGCAGTCCCTCGTCTAGCGGGGGTATCACAGATACGCAGTATTTT
TRBV19	-	TRBJ2-2	17	-	CASRNPPSGGAAGELFF	TGTGCCAGTAGGAACCCACCTTCGGGCGGGGCGGCCGGGGAGCTGTTTTTT
TRBV5-6	-	TRBJ1-1	11	once	CASSLRGKAFF	TGTGCCAGCAGCCTCCGAGGGAAAGCTTTCTTT
TRBV9	TRBD1	TRBJ1-2	16	once	CASSDPRTGDQSGYTF	TGTGCCAGCAGCGATCCCAGGACAGGGGATCAAAGTGGCTACACCTTC
TRBV19	-	TRBJ2-2	14	-	CASSIRRGTGELFF	TGTGCCAGTAGTATCCGCAGGGGCACCGGGGAGCTGTTTTTT
TRBV14	TRBD1	TRBJ2-3	16	-	CASSRMDRVTTDTQYF	TGTGCCAGCAGCCGAATGGACAGGGTAACCACAGATACGCAGTATTTT
TRBV2	-	TRBJ1-2	12	-	CASSEGPYGYTF	TGTGCCAGCAGTGAGGGCCCCTATGGCTACACCTTC
TRBV5-1	-	TRBJ1-4	15	few	CASSLTDPTNEKLFF	TGCGCCAGCAGCTTGACAGATCCTACTAATGAAAAACTGTTTTTT
TRBV7-8	-	TRBJ2-2	15	-	CASSPNPAKGGELFF	TGTGCCAGCAGCCCAAACCCCGCAAAGGGGGGGGAGCTGTTTTTT
TRBV7-9	-	TRBJ1-3	15	-	CASRRGPSSGNTIYF	TGTGCCAGCAGACGAGGGCCCAGCTCTGGAAACACCATATATTTT
TRBV5-8	-	TRBJ2-1	17	-	CASSDQYRVGTYNEQFF	TGTGCCAGCAGCGATCAATACAGGGTTGGGACCTACAATGAGCAGTTCTTC
TRBV6-5	TRBD1	TRBJ1-5	14	-	CASSQGQVNQPQHF	TGTGCCAGCAGCCAGGGACAGGTTAATCAGCCCCAGCATTTT
TRBV5-1	TRBD2	TRBJ2-3	18	-	CASSPEGRVFSIGDTQYF	TGCGCCAGCAGTCCCGAAGGGAGGGTATTCTCAATTGGAGATACGCAGTATTTT
TRBV19	-	TRBJ1-1	15	-	CASSIGLTVNTEAFF	TGTGCCAGTAGTATCGGGTTGACAGTCAACACTGAAGCTTTCTTT
TRBV27	-	TRBJ1-2	15	-	CASRLADSLIGGYTF	TGTGCCAGCAGGTTAGCGGACAGCTTGATAGGCGGCTACACCTTC
TRBV4-2	-	TRBJ2-2	16	-	CASSQARGGNTGELFF	TGTGCCAGCAGCCAAGCAAGGGGAGGGAACACCGGGGAGCTGTTTTTT